The 26 T cell receptor beta chains below come from one sample, sequenced in a study of cytomegalovirus exposure and HLA in healthy donors. PCR employed 60 Vbeta and 13 Jbeta primers. The method was immunoSEQ multiplex PCR; TCRdb's version includes in-frame clones alone and lacks a portion of them. The table records around 160,000 clones, 80% of them present only once. The sample comprised PBMCs. The receptors here all came from a human donor in good health.

The chain employs TRBV4-3 and TRBJ2-5; 7 bases map to TRBD2. The CDR3 contains 15 residues. V was pared by 4 bases and J by 9 bases, with 14 bases of the junction left unmatched. Germline assignment: CDR1 LGHNA and CDR2 YSLEER. CDR3 protein: CASSLSPTSRGAQYF. CDR3 in DNA: TGCGCCAGCAGCCTCTCACCGACTAGCCGGGGAGCCCAGTACTTC.

This chain joins TRBV28 and TRBJ1-5; D is unresolved. The germline gives CDR1 MDHEN, CDR2 SYDVKM. The CDR3 consists of 14 residues. V was trimmed by 3 bases and J by 3 bases, leaving 9 bases between them. The CDR3 here is CASSLRQINQPQHF. The CDR3 bases are TGTGCCAGCAGTTTGAGGCAGATCAATCAGCCCCAGCATTTT.

This chain links TRBV9 with TRBJ2-3; D is possibly TRBD2 (5 bases). V was cut by 0 bases and J by 1 base, with 18 bases left in between. Germline V gives CDR1 SGDLS, CDR2 YYNGEE. The CDR3 loop spans 18 amino acids. This CDR3 reads CASSVALRSGPGTDTQYF. The CDR3 nucleotides are TGTGCCAGCAGCGTAGCCCTCAGGAGCGGACCCGGCACAGATACGCAGTATTTT.

The chain is built from TRBV6-1 and TRBJ1-1; no firm D call. Germline CDR1 and CDR2: MNHNS and SASEGT. Trimming took off 2 bases at V and 5 bases at J, with 9 bases between the two ends. The CDR3 has 13 amino acids. In DNA form, the CDR3 reads TGTGCCAGCAGTGAATCGAGAGGGACTGAAGCTTTCTTT. This gives the protein CASSESRGTEAFF.

The CDR3 DNA reads as TGTGCCAGCAGCGAGAGGGTAGCACAGCCCCAGCATTTT. This gives the protein CASSERVAQPQHF. The chain links TRBV7-2 to TRBJ1-5; unclear D gene. There are 13 residues in the CDR3. V lost 5 bases to trimming and J lost 7 bases, with 12 bases between them. Germline V gives CDR1 SGHTA, CDR2 FQGNSA. The complete variable domain, with remaining parts taken from reference TRBV7-2 and TRBJ1-5, reads GAGVSQSPSNKVTEKGKDVELRCDPISGHTALYWYRQSLGQGLEFLIYFQGNSAPDKSGLPSDRFSAERTGGSVSTLTIQRTQQEDSAVYLCASSERVAQPQHFGDGTRLSIL.

This chain joins TRBV9 and TRBJ1-1; D gene unclear. This CDR3 comprises 10 residues. CDR1 and CDR2 (germline): SGDLS, YYNGEE. V was pared by 3 bases and J by 7 bases, with 4 bases between. In DNA form, the CDR3 reads TGTGCCAGCAGCGCCCTTGAAGCTTTCTTT. Amino acids: CASSALEAFF.

This rearrangement joins TRBV7-2 to TRBJ2-1; 11 bases line up with TRBD2. Germline assignment: CDR1 SGHTA and CDR2 FQGNSA. This CDR3 comprises 15 residues. J gave up 7 bases and V 1 base, and 3 bases lay outside the gene matches. The CDR3 is CASSLGLAGINEQFF. CDR3 bases: TGTGCCAGCAGCTTAGGACTAGCGGGGATAAATGAGCAGTTCTTC.

The rearrangement joins TRBV7-9 to TRBJ1-2, with D unresolved. The germline CDR1 and CDR2 sequences are SEHNR and FQNEAQ (reference sequence). The V end lost 1 base, the J end lost 1 base, and 4 bases lay between the germline ends. The CDR3 has 13 residues. CDR3 loop: CASSLGINYGYTF. The CDR3 DNA follows: TGTGCCAGCAGCTTAGGTATTAACTATGGCTACACCTTC.

This chain joins TRBV9 and TRBJ2-3, with D unresolved. With 0 bases removed from V and 2 bases from J, the gap between germline ends came to 10 bases. This CDR3 comprises 15 residues. Germline V gene sequence: CDR1 SGDLS, CDR2 YYNGEE. The CDR3 sequence is CASSVVNSLTDTQYF. CDR3 DNA sequence: TGTGCCAGCAGCGTAGTAAACTCCCTCACAGATACGCAGTATTTT.

The chain combines TRBV6-1 with TRBJ2-7; 7 bases map to TRBD1. V shed 11 bases, J shed 4 bases, and the junction held 8 bases outside the gene matches. The CDR3 is made up of 12 amino acids. Germline CDR1 MNHNS, CDR2 SASEGT. The CDR3 loop is CAAQQGPYEQYF. CDR3 bases: TGTGCCGCACAACAGGGGCCTTACGAGCAGTACTTC.

The V call is TRBV19, the J call TRBJ1-2; 7 bases match TRBD1. The germline V gene encodes CDR1 LNHDA and CDR2 SQIVND (reference sequence). V lost 2 bases to trimming and J lost 4 bases; unmatched junction nucleotides: 7. The length of the CDR3 is 15 residues. Here the CDR3 DNA reads TGTGCCAGTAGTATAACCCAGGGACAGCTCTATGGCTACACCTTC. Translated, it gives CASSITQGQLYGYTF.

The chain recombines TRBV5-6 with TRBJ1-1, with 7 bases aligning to TRBD1. The trim removed 1 base at V and 0 bases at J, leaving 0 bases unmatched. Germline lookup yields CDR1 SGHDT and CDR2 YYEEEE. The CDR3 is made up of 14 amino acids. Here the CDR3 DNA reads TGTGCCAGCAGCTTGACAGGGGTGAACACTGAAGCTTTCTTT. The encoded protein is CASSLTGVNTEAFF.

The chain is built from TRBV4-3 and TRBJ1-4, with D possibly matching TRBD1 (5 bases). The length of the CDR3 is 17 residues. V was cut by 0 bases and J by 3 bases, with 14 bases left in between. The germline V gene has CDR1 LGHNA and CDR2 YSLEER. CDR3 sequence (DNA): TGCGCCAGCAGCCAAGATCGGGGGACGTTGGCTAATGAAAAACTGTTTTTT. The encoded protein is CASSQDRGTLANEKLFF.

This chain connects TRBV7-2 to TRBJ2-7; D is perhaps TRBD2 (5 bases). Trimming pared 1 base from V and 2 bases from J, leaving 21 bases between. Per germline, CDR1 SGHTA and CDR2 FQGNSA. The CDR3 has 18 amino acids. The CDR3 nucleotides read TGTGCCAGCAGCTTAGGAGGGCATGGTAGGACGGTAGCCTACGAGCAGTACTTC. Its translation: CASSLGGHGRTVAYEQYF.

This chain connects TRBV29-1 to TRBJ2-3; 7 bases fit TRBD1. V lost 6 bases and J lost 0; bases outside the gene matches: 3. Germline assignment: CDR1 SQVTM and CDR2 ANQGSEA. CDR3 length: 13 residues. The CDR3 bases are TGCAGCGTGGACAGGATTAGCACAGATACGCAGTATTTT. Translated, it gives CSVDRISTDTQYF.

The chain couples TRBV19 to TRBJ2-2; 13 bases match TRBD2. Germline V CDR1 and CDR2: LNHDA, SQIVND (reference sequence). This CDR3 is built from 17 residues. Trimming cost V 5 bases and J 4 bases; bases outside gene matches: 7. The CDR3 is CASSGGLAGSGTGELFF. CDR3 sequence (DNA): TGTGCCAGTAGTGGGGGACTAGCGGGGTCGGGCACCGGGGAGCTGTTTTTT.

The V and J genes are TRBV11-3 and TRBJ2-3; weak D call: TRBD2 (6 bases). V lost 6 bases to trimming and J lost 2 bases, with 15 bases between them. This CDR3 region has 15 residues. Germline CDR1 reads SGHNT; CDR2 reads YENEEA. CDR3 in DNA: TGTGCCAGCAGGGGTGGGCGGGGACCCACAGATACGCAGTATTTT. Its protein product is CASRGGRGPTDTQYF.

This sequence joins TRBV2 and TRBJ2-1; D gene unclear. CDR3 length: 14 amino acids. The V end was cut by 6 bases, the J end by 0 bases, with 9 bases between. Looked up from germline, CDR1 is SNHLY and CDR2 is FYNNEI. Here the CDR3 DNA reads TGTGCCAGCAGCCCCTGGAGCTCCTACAATGAGCAGTTCTTC. It specifies CASSPWSSYNEQFF.

This chain joins TRBV4-2 and TRBJ2-3; perhaps TRBD2 as D (7 bases). V lost 3 bases and J lost 3, with 13 bases in between. The germline gives CDR1 LGHNA, CDR2 YNFKEQ. The CDR3 covers 15 residues. The CDR3: CASSQRGPPTDTQYF. DNA of the CDR3: TGTGCCAGCAGCCAGCGGGGGCCGCCTACAGATACGCAGTATTTT.

J is TRBJ2-5 and V is TRBV5-1; 9 bases line up with TRBD2. Germline CDR1 is SGHRS and CDR2 is YFSETQ. The CDR3 extends over 17 amino acids. V shed 0 bases, J shed 5 bases, and the junction held 11 bases outside the gene matches. CDR3 DNA sequence: TGCGCCAGCAGCTTGGGCCCTCGGGCGGGGGGGCTGGAGACCCAGTACTTC. This encodes CASSLGPRAGGLETQYF.

The CDR3 loop reads CASSLYRTQGSAGNTIYF. CDR3 nucleotides: TGCGCCAGCAGCCTCTATAGAACACAGGGATCAGCTGGAAACACCATATATTTT. V is TRBV4-1 and J is TRBJ1-3; TRBD1 is a possible D gene (6 bases). The germline CDR1 and CDR2 sequences are MGHRA and YSYEKL. This CDR3 region has 18 residues. Trimming cost V 4 bases and J 2 bases, with 21 bases left between them.

This chain links TRBV7-2 with TRBJ2-7; D is uncertain. The V end was cut by 0 bases, the J end by 7 bases, with 16 bases between. There are 15 residues in the CDR3. Germline V gene data show CDR1 as SGHTA and CDR2 as FQGNSA. The CDR3 protein is CASSLASSGSREQYF. The CDR3 DNA sequence: TGTGCCAGCAGCTTAGCCAGCTCAGGCAGCAGGGAGCAGTACTTC.

The chain has TRBV6-1 and TRBJ2-1, with TRBD2 identical over 7 bases. CDR3 length: 13 residues. V lost 10 bases to trimming and J lost 3 bases; unmatched junction nucleotides: 6. Germline CDR1 is MNHNS and CDR2 is SASEGT. The CDR3 region is CATERGFYNEQFF. The CDR3 coding sequence is TGTGCCACCGAGCGGGGTTTCTACAATGAGCAGTTCTTC.

The V call is TRBV9, the J call TRBJ1-2; 7 nucleotides line up with TRBD1. The CDR3 length is 15 residues. The ends lost 3 bases at V and 6 bases at J; junction bases unmatched: 11. The germline V gene encodes CDR1 SGDLS and CDR2 YYNGEE. CDR3 coding DNA: TGTGCCAGCAGCGGGACAGGTCTATACGTCAATGGCTACACCTTC. Amino acid sequence: CASSGTGLYVNGYTF.

The chain joins TRBV11-2 to TRBJ2-7; no definite D call. Per germline, CDR1 SGHAT and CDR2 FQNNGV. CDR3 length: 14 residues. Between the trimmed V and J ends, which lost 2 bases and 4 bases, there was a span of 12 bases. The CDR3 nucleotides read TGTGCCAGCAGCTTACTTACTCAAAATTACGAGCAGTACTTC. This sequence encodes CASSLLTQNYEQYF.

The chain recombines TRBV7-6 with TRBJ2-3; 7 bases are a match to TRBD2. The CDR3 is made up of 14 amino acids. Losses at the gene ends were 8 bases for V and 0 bases for J; bases not matched to a gene: 5. Germline CDR1 SGHVS, CDR2 FNYEAQ. CDR3 coding DNA: TGTGCCAGCGGGGGGGGACTGAGCACAGATACGCAGTATTTT. This codes for CASGGGLSTDTQYF.